Below, 30 T cell receptor beta chains from the same sample are listed, as sequenced in a study of regulatory T cells in long-lasting Graves disease. Noted time point: persistent/refractory GD, antithyroid drugs over 5 years with positive TRAb. PBMCs provided the RNA from which the TCR library was made. CDR3-region Arm-PCR and iRepertoire HTBI primers produced the TCR beta libraries. TCRdb ran MiXCR on the multiplex PCR reads and lists one entry per CDR3 protein. Here the sample spans approximately 380,000 distinct CDR3 sequences, 20% to 25% being singletons. The specimen comprised peripheral blood mononuclear cells (PBMCs), sampled when the disease was refractory, from a patient treated with antithyroid drugs. The receptors were gathered from a female donor with Graves disease.

J is TRBJ2-1 and V is TRBV7-2; 13 positions match TRBD2. The germline V gene has CDR1 SGHTA and CDR2 FQGNSA. CDR3 length: 15 residues. V dropped 1 base and J dropped 13; count of bases not matched to a gene: 7. CDR3 residues: CASSLVGTSGINQFF. DNA for the CDR3: TGTGCCAGCAGCTTAGTGGGGACTAGCGGGATCAATCAGTTCTTC. The full variable domain, its missing parts supplied by reference TRBV7-2 and TRBJ2-1, is GAGVSQSPSNKVTEKGKDVELRCDPISGHTALYWYRQSLGQGLEFLIYFQGNSAPDKSGLPSDRFSAERTGGSVSTLTIQRTQQEDSAVYLCASSLVGTSGINQFFGPGTRLTVL.

V gene TRBV29-1 combines with J gene TRBJ1-5, with D maybe TRBD1 (6 bases). Trimming took off 6 bases at V and 3 bases at J, with 12 bases between the two ends. The CDR3 totals 13 residues. Germline V lookup: CDR1 SQVTM, CDR2 ANQGSEA. The CDR3 here is CSVGGGINQPQHF. CDR3 sequence (DNA): TGCAGCGTGGGGGGCGGTATCAATCAGCCCCAGCATTTT. Variable domain in full (rest from reference TRBV29-1 and TRBJ1-5): SAVISQKPSRDICQRGTSLTIQCQVDSQVTMMFWYRQQPGQSLTLIATANQGSEATYESGFVIDKFPISRPNLTFSTLTVSNMSPEDSSIYLCSVGGGINQPQHFGDGTRLSIL.

The J gene is TRBJ2-5, the V gene TRBV27; tentative D call: TRBD1 (5 bases). The CDR3 extends over 15 amino acids. The germline gives CDR1 MNHEY, CDR2 SMNVEV (reference sequence). V lost 5 bases to trimming and J lost 4 bases, with 17 bases between them. The CDR3 reads CASSPGQPVGETQYF. In DNA form, the CDR3 reads TGTGCCAGCAGTCCCGGACAACCGGTTGGAGAGACCCAGTACTTC.

This clonotype was seen a handful of times. The J gene is TRBJ1-2, the V gene TRBV7-9; D not resolved. The CDR3 contains 15 residues. V lost 6 bases, J lost 8 bases, and 22 bases lay in between. Germline values: CDR1 SEHNR, CDR2 FQNEAQ (reference sequence). The CDR3 protein is CASRTWPQTAEGYTF. In DNA form, the CDR3 reads TGTGCCAGCAGGACATGGCCCCAGACCGCGGAAGGCTACACCTTC.

Remarks on this clonotype: Since a much larger clone is just one base distant, this may be a read error. The conserved final phenylalanine or tryptophan is absent from the CDR3, which likely points to a read error. This chain links TRBV2 with TRBJ2-7; the D gene is possibly TRBD1 (6 bases). Per the germline V gene, CDR1 is SNHLY and CDR2 is FYNNEI. Trimming took off 6 bases at V and 1 base at J, with 7 bases between the two ends. The CDR3 consists of 12 residues. The CDR3 nucleotides are TGTGCCAGCAGCGGACAGTCCTACGAGCAGTACCTC. Translated, it gives CASSGQSYEQYL.

The chain is built from TRBV20-1 and TRBJ2-3; 7 bases are a match to TRBD2. The CDR3 totals 14 residues. Germline V gene sequence: CDR1 DFQATT, CDR2 SNEGSKA (reference sequence). V dropped 6 bases and J dropped 3; count of bases not matched to a gene: 9. The DNA of the CDR3 is TGCAGTGCCGAGCGGGAAGTGGCAACAGATACGCAGTATTTT. Translating it yields CSAEREVATDTQYF.

The V gene is TRBV5-1, the J gene TRBJ1-1; possible D gene TRBD1, 6 bases. V gave up 4 bases and J gave up 7 bases, with 20 bases separating them. Germline-derived CDR1 and CDR2 are SGHRS and YFSETQ. This CDR3 is 15 amino acids long. In DNA, the CDR3 is TGCGCCAGCAGCCTCCGGGCTCCGGAGACAGGTGAAGCTTTCTTT. Its translation: CASSLRAPETGEAFF.

This clonotype was detected many times. The gene calls are TRBV6-2 or TRBV6-3 and TRBJ2-7; TRBD1 or TRBD2 may be the D gene (6 bases each). Germline lookup yields CDR1 MNHEY and CDR2 SVGEGT. V was pared by 2 bases and J by 7 bases, with 12 bases between. This CDR3 comprises 13 residues. For the CDR3, the DNA is TGTGCCAGCAGTTACGGGGGGCGTAGGGAGCAGTACTTC. It translates to CASSYGGRREQYF.

Worth noting for this clonotype: A far larger clone is one nucleotide away, so this likely arose from a read error. The CDR3 nucleotides are TGTGCCAGCAGTTCCATTTGGACAGAGAGGGGGACCTACGAGCGGTACTTC. It translates to CASSSIWTERGTYERYF. The rearrangement uses TRBV7-2 and TRBJ2-7, with a tentative D call TRBD1 (6 bases). The CDR3 extends over 17 amino acids. CDR1 is SGHTA, CDR2 FQGNSA, per germline. The whole variable domain, remainder taken from reference TRBV7-2 and TRBJ2-7, is GAGVSQSPSNKVTEKGKDVELRCDPISGHTALYWYRQSLGQGLEFLIYFQGNSAPDKSGLPSDRFSAERTGGSVSTLTIQRTQQEDSAVYLCASSSIWTERGTYERYFGPGTRLTVT.

The chain is built from TRBV27 and TRBJ1-2; TRBD1 might be the D (5 bases). CDR1 and CDR2 (germline): MNHEY, SMNVEV (reference sequence). Trimming took off 3 bases at V and 8 bases at J, with 10 bases between the two ends. This CDR3 has 12 residues. The DNA for the CDR3 is TGTGCCAGCAGTTTCCCGGGGGAAGGCTACACCTTC. This translates into CASSFPGEGYTF.

This clonotype was picked up many times. The chain has TRBV7-2 and TRBJ2-7; 8 bases match TRBD2. The length of the CDR3 is 16 residues. J gave up 0 bases and V 0 bases, and 4 bases lay outside the gene matches. Germline CDR1 is SGHTA and CDR2 is FQGNSA. The CDR3 DNA follows: TGTGCCAGCAGCTTAGCGACGGGGGGGAGCTCCTACGAGCAGTACTTC. This translates into CASSLATGGSSYEQYF. The whole variable domain, remainder taken from reference TRBV7-2 and TRBJ2-7, is GAGVSQSPSNKVTEKGKDVELRCDPISGHTALYWYRQSLGQGLEFLIYFQGNSAPDKSGLPSDRFSAERTGGSVSTLTIQRTQQEDSAVYLCASSLATGGSSYEQYFGPGTRLTVT.

This chain uses TRBV2 with TRBJ2-1; 12 nucleotides match TRBD2. This CDR3 is built from 15 residues. The V segment lost 4 bases and the J segment 9 bases; nucleotides outside the gene matches: 7. Germline loops: CDR1 SNHLY, CDR2 FYNNEI. As DNA, the CDR3 is TGTGCCAGCAGTGCCGGGACTAGCGGGCGGTCTGAGCAGTTCTTC. Its protein is CASSAGTSGRSEQFF. Full variable domain (remainder filled in from reference TRBV2 and TRBJ2-1): EPEVTQTPSHQVTQMGQEVILRCVPISNHLYFYWYRQILGQKVEFLVSFYNNEISEKSEIFDDQFSVERPDGSNFTLKIRSTKLEDSAMYFCASSAGTSGRSEQFFGPGTRLTVL.

The chain couples TRBV12-3 or TRBV12-4 to TRBJ1-6; weak D call: TRBD1 (5 bases). Trimming pared 10 bases from V and 8 bases from J, leaving 18 bases between. CDR3 length: 14 amino acids. CDR3: CATRGVTEDSPLHF. In DNA, the CDR3 is TGTGCCACCAGAGGGGTGACAGAGGATTCACCCCTCCACTTT.

The sample holds many counts of this clonotype. This sequence joins TRBV20-1 and TRBJ2-5, with TRBD2 matching 11 bases. The V gene end was trimmed by 0 bases and the J gene end by 4 bases; junction bases not matched to a gene: 4. This CDR3 has 15 residues. The V gene's germline CDR1 is DFQATT and CDR2 SNEGSKA (reference sequence). The CDR3 DNA reads TGCAGTGCTAGAGATTTGCTAGCGGGAGGAGAGACCCAGTACTTC. Residues: CSARDLLAGGETQYF.

A remark on this clonotype: Possible read error: a much larger clone is one base away. The genes are TRBV7-2 and TRBJ2-7, with 9 bases identical to TRBD2. The CDR3 runs to 16 residues. Germline values: CDR1 SGHTA, CDR2 FQGNSA. The CDR3 loop reads CASSLDGSGSPWERYF. CDR3 nucleotide sequence: TGTGCCAGCAGCTTAGATGGTAGCGGGAGCCCCTGGGAGCGGTACTTC.

A few counts support this clonotype. The chain couples TRBV27 to TRBJ2-7, with TRBD1 matching 11 bases. Per the germline V gene, CDR1 is MNHEY and CDR2 is SMNVEV (reference sequence). CDR3 length: 15 amino acids. The V segment lost 5 bases and the J segment 2 bases; nucleotides outside the gene matches: 5. CDR3 region: CASSGGQGAPYEQYF. The CDR3, as DNA: TGTGCCAGCAGTGGAGGACAGGGGGCCCCCTACGAGCAGTACTTC.

At least ten counts were recorded for this clonotype. The chain carries TRBV18 and TRBJ2-5, with no clear D. V lost 6 bases and J lost 1, with 9 bases in between. The CDR3 is 13 amino acids. CDR1 is KGHSH and CDR2 is LQKENI in the germline V gene. The CDR3 DNA follows: TGTGCCAGCTCTAACGACATCCAAGAGACCCAGTACTTC. Translated: CASSNDIQETQYF.

This clonotype was seen more than once but under ten times. This chain joins TRBV7-9 and TRBJ1-1, with D unclear. This CDR3 is 14 amino acids long. CDR1 is SEHNR, CDR2 FQNEAQ, per germline (reference sequence). V gave up 5 bases and J gave up 1 base, with 11 bases separating them. The CDR3, as DNA: TGTGCCAGCAGCCCCCTGGACTGGAACACTGAAGCTTTCTTT. This sequence encodes CASSPLDWNTEAFF.

J is TRBJ2-7 and V is TRBV10-2; D tentatively reads TRBD1 or TRBD2 (6 bases each). The CDR3 is made up of 13 amino acids. Trimming left V 4 bases short and J 3 bases short, with 10 bases between. Germline loops: CDR1 WSHSY, CDR2 SAAADI. The CDR3 DNA sequence: TGCGCCAGCAGTGTACAGGGAGGCTACGAGCAGTACTTC. Protein: CASSVQGGYEQYF.

This clonotype was detected only a few times. The chain uses TRBV29-1 and TRBJ2-2; no definite D call. V gave up 3 bases and J gave up 8 bases, with 7 bases separating them. The germline V gene has CDR1 SQVTM and CDR2 ANQGSEA. CDR3 length equals 11 residues. CDR3 in DNA: TGCAGCGTTGACGTTTGGGGGGAGCTGTTTTTT. Amino acid sequence: CSVDVWGELFF.

The sample holds a few counts of this clonotype. This chain links TRBV28 with TRBJ1-3, with D hard to call. V lost 0 bases to trimming and J lost 0 bases, with 9 bases between them. The CDR3 covers 16 residues. Germline loops: CDR1 MDHEN, CDR2 SYDVKM. The CDR3 is CASSLWSGLSGNTIYF. The CDR3 nucleotides read TGTGCCAGCAGTTTATGGTCAGGACTCTCTGGAAACACCATATATTTT.

This clonotype was detected ten times or more. The V gene is TRBV2, the J gene TRBJ1-2; D not resolved. Germline CDR1 and CDR2: SNHLY and FYNNEI. V lost 5 bases, J lost 3 bases, and 16 bases lay in between. This CDR3 comprises 15 residues. For the CDR3, the DNA is TGTGCCAGCAGTTTTTATACGGACGCCGACTATGGCTACACCTTC. Translated, it gives CASSFYTDADYGYTF.

A word on this clonotype: A much larger clone lies one base from this, so it may be a read error. The V and J genes are TRBV20-1 and TRBJ2-5; D not certain. Germline V CDR1 and CDR2: DFQATT, SNEGSKA (reference sequence). The CDR3 sequence is 14 residues long. The CDR3: CSAKDPEYQETQCF. The CDR3 DNA reads as TGCAGTGCTAAGGACCCCGAGTACCAAGAGACCCAGTGCTTC.

In this sample, this clonotype turned up once. The chain carries TRBV6-1 and TRBJ2-2; D gene ambiguous. The CDR3 extends over 13 amino acids. In germline, CDR1 is MNHNS, CDR2 SASEGT. V was clipped by 3 bases and J by 6 bases, with 8 bases between them. The CDR3 is CASSDTRSGELFF. CDR3 bases: TGTGCCAGCAGTGACACCCGCTCCGGGGAGCTGTTTTTT.

This clonotype was detected many times. The chain carries TRBV2 and TRBJ1-5; 9 nucleotides align to TRBD1. Germline CDR1 and CDR2: SNHLY and FYNNEI. V was clipped by 2 bases and J by 6 bases; unmatched bases: 5. This CDR3 spans 15 amino acids. The CDR3 DNA follows: TGTGCCAGCAGTGAAAAACAGGGGGCCGGTCAGCCCCAGCATTTT. Its translation is CASSEKQGAGQPQHF.

The rearrangement uses TRBV7-2 and TRBJ2-2; the match to TRBD2 covers 9 bases. This CDR3 is built from 15 residues. Germline V gene sequence: CDR1 SGHTA, CDR2 FQGNSA. V lost 3 bases, J lost 6 bases, and 5 bases stayed unmatched. CDR3 sequence (DNA): TGTGCCAGCAGCTTTAGCGGGAGAGGGGCCGGGGAGCTGTTTTTT. Translated: CASSFSGRGAGELFF.

The chain couples TRBV29-1 to TRBJ1-2, with unresolved D. V dropped 5 bases and J dropped 4 bases, with 8 bases sitting between them. This CDR3 has 11 residues. The V gene's germline CDR1 is SQVTM and CDR2 ANQGSEA. CDR3 in amino acids: CSVLLLYGYTF. CDR3 coding DNA: TGCAGCGTTTTACTTCTCTATGGCTACACCTTC.

J is TRBJ1-6 and V is TRBV6-2 or TRBV6-3, with no clear D. This CDR3 region has 15 residues. Trimming removed 4 bases from V and 1 base from J, with 8 bases in between. CDR1 MNHEY and CDR2 SVGEGT come from the germline V gene. The CDR3, as DNA: TGTGCCAGCAGTTCCACAGAATCCTATAATTCACCCCTCCACTTT. Translated, it gives CASSSTESYNSPLHF.

This clonotype was observed a few times. The chain links TRBV7-2 to TRBJ2-1; D is uncertain. The germline V gene has CDR1 SGHTA and CDR2 FQGNSA. Trimming left V 1 base short and J 4 bases short, with 11 bases between. This CDR3 has 15 residues. This CDR3 is CASSLGGFVYNEQFF. The CDR3 DNA is TGTGCCAGCAGCTTAGGGGGATTTGTATACAATGAGCAGTTCTTC.

The rearrangement uses TRBV6-2 or TRBV6-3 and TRBJ1-1; D ambiguous. Germline CDR1 is MNHEY and CDR2 is SVGEGT. The CDR3 totals 12 residues. Trimming shortened V by 8 bases and J by 4 bases, and 11 bases separated the two germline ends. The CDR3 nucleotides are TGTGCCAGCGGCGGGTCCGCCACTGAAGCTTTCTTT. Protein: CASGGSATEAFF.